Following are 29 T cell receptor beta chains from one sample sequenced in a study of regulatory T cells in long-lasting Graves disease. Researchers made TCR beta libraries by using iRepertoire HTBI primers and running Arm-PCR on CDR3 regions. In TCRdb, the multiplex PCR reads were re-called with MiXCR into one record per CDR3 protein. The sample has 500,000 or so distinct CDR3 sequences; approximately 14% are singletons. Time point noted: newly diagnosed GD, antithyroid drugs for less than 3 months. PBMC-extracted RNA yielded the TCR library. This sample was also put to use in a study of T cells in Graves' hyperthyroidism and ophthalmopathy.

This specimen consisted of peripheral blood mononuclear cells (PBMCs), obtained at new diagnosis, from a patient treated with antithyroid drugs. These receptors were collected from a woman between 50 and 59 years old with Graves disease.

This clonotype was recorded many times. The J gene is TRBJ2-2, the V gene TRBV28; 8 nucleotides line up with TRBD1. The CDR3 runs to 15 residues. V lost 2 bases and J lost 6; bases outside the gene matches: 5. The germline CDR1 and CDR2 sequences are MDHEN and SYDVKM. CDR3 bases: TGTGCCAGCAGTTTAGGGATACAGGGGGCCGGGGAGCTGTTTTTT. It specifies CASSLGIQGAGELFF.

The genes are TRBV7-3 and TRBJ2-5; 8 bases match TRBD2. This CDR3 comprises 16 residues. CDR1 SGHTA and CDR2 FQGTGA come from the germline V gene. V shed 5 bases, J shed 2 bases, and the junction held 10 bases outside the gene matches. The CDR3 sequence: CASSLAGASGQETQYF. The CDR3 DNA is TGTGCCAGCAGCCTTGCGGGGGCTAGCGGGCAAGAGACCCAGTACTTC.

This clonotype was recorded at least ten times. The chain recombines TRBV6-4 with TRBJ2-7; 8 nucleotides align to TRBD1. V was pared by 6 bases and J by 5 bases, with 9 bases of the junction left unmatched. The CDR3 has 14 amino acids. The germline V gene has CDR1 MRHNA and CDR2 SNTAGT. This chain's CDR3 is CASSTGQGANEQYF. DNA for the CDR3: TGTGCCAGCAGCACAGGACAGGGAGCGAACGAGCAGTACTTC.

This clonotype was seen a few times. The gene calls are TRBV6-1 and TRBJ2-5; 7 bases align to TRBD2. The CDR3 has 14 residues. The ends lost 6 bases at V and 3 bases at J; junction bases unmatched: 7. CDR1 MNHNS and CDR2 SASEGT come from the germline V gene. Written as DNA, the CDR3 is TGTGCCAGCAGCCGAGCGGGGACGAAAGAGACCCAGTACTTC. Its translation: CASSRAGTKETQYF.

This clonotype was picked up many times. The genes are TRBV28 and TRBJ1-5; 7 nucleotides line up with TRBD1. This CDR3 contains 15 residues. Losses at the gene ends were 5 bases for V and 2 bases for J; bases not matched to a gene: 6. Germline loops: CDR1 MDHEN, CDR2 SYDVKM. CDR3 protein: CASSPGGVGNQPQHF. The CDR3 nucleotides are TGTGCCAGCAGTCCAGGGGGGGTAGGCAATCAGCCCCAGCATTTT.

This clonotype turned up a few times. The gene calls are TRBV11-2 and TRBJ2-7; TRBD2 matches 7 bases. Per the germline V gene, CDR1 is SGHAT and CDR2 is FQNNGV. The CDR3 consists of 15 residues. Trimming took 4 bases from V and 3 from J; bases not matched to a gene: 9. The CDR3 sequence: CASSSPSAGVYEQYF. In DNA, the CDR3 is TGTGCCAGCAGCTCCCCCTCCGCGGGGGTCTACGAGCAGTACTTC.

This clonotype has ten or more counts. The CDR3 sequence is CASSLTPNERRFYEQYF. The CDR3 bases are TGTGCCAGCAGTTTAACCCCTAATGAGCGGAGATTCTACGAGCAGTACTTC. V usage is TRBV27 and J usage is TRBJ2-7; possibly TRBD2 for D (5 bases). The CDR3 loop spans 17 amino acids. V lost 2 bases to trimming and J lost 3 bases, with 20 bases between them. Germline loops: CDR1 MNHEY, CDR2 SMNVEV (reference sequence).

This clonotype appeared a few times. This chain connects TRBV9 to TRBJ2-7, with D unclear. Trimming removed 0 bases from V and 3 bases from J, with 13 bases in between. CDR3 length: 15 residues. CDR1 is SGDLS, CDR2 YYNGEE, per germline. The CDR3 DNA reads as TGTGCCAGCAGCGTAGCCCCCCTCGTTGACTACGAGCAGTACTTC. This translates into CASSVAPLVDYEQYF.

Many counts were recorded for this clonotype. This chain joins TRBV28 and TRBJ2-5; a possible D gene is TRBD1 (5 bases). Per germline, CDR1 MDHEN and CDR2 SYDVKM. Trimming took off 8 bases at V and 3 bases at J, with 10 bases between the two ends. The CDR3 loop spans 12 amino acids. In DNA, the CDR3 is TGTGCCAGCTCAGGGCAGAAAGAGACCCAGTACTTC. Amino acids: CASSGQKETQYF.

CDR3 DNA: TGTGCCAGCAGCGCGGGACAGGGCGAACCCGGGGCCAACGTCCTGACTTTC. Translation gives CASSAGQGEPGANVLTF. The chain employs TRBV9 and TRBJ2-6, with TRBD1 matching 9 bases. Germline loops: CDR1 SGDLS, CDR2 YYNGEE. CDR3 length: 17 residues. J gave up 4 bases and V 3 bases, and 8 bases lay outside the gene matches.

There are many counts of this clonotype. The chain combines TRBV29-1 with TRBJ2-2; D possibly matches TRBD1 or TRBD2 (5 bases each). This CDR3 spans 14 amino acids. CDR1 and CDR2 from the germline V gene are SQVTM and ANQGSEA. V shed 7 bases and J shed 0 bases, with 12 bases lying between them. The CDR3 sequence: CSAGRGSNTGELFF. The CDR3 DNA reads as TGCAGCGCCGGCCGGGGCTCGAACACCGGGGAGCTGTTTTTT.

This clonotype was seen many times. The chain recombines TRBV2 with TRBJ2-1; a possible D gene is TRBD2 (6 bases). The V and J ends lost 6 bases and 7 bases respectively, with 16 bases between them. This CDR3 spans 14 amino acids. Looked up from germline, CDR1 is SNHLY and CDR2 is FYNNEI. As DNA, the CDR3 is TGTGCCAGCAGGGACGACGCTGGACTAAATGAGCAGTTCTTC. It is translated as CASRDDAGLNEQFF.

This clonotype was counted a few times. A much more abundant neighbour one base away suggests this may be a read error. The gene calls are TRBV15 and TRBJ1-1; D is unclear. Germline CDR1 is LNHNV and CDR2 is YYDKDF (reference sequence). This CDR3 has 14 amino acids. V gave up 0 bases and J gave up 4 bases, with 9 bases separating them. The CDR3 loop is CATSRDRVSTEAFF. The CDR3 region has the DNA TGTGCCACCAGCAGAGATAGGGTAAGCACTGAAGCTTTCTTT.

The rearrangement links TRBV10-1 to TRBJ2-3, with 10 bases matching TRBD1. The CDR3 sequence is 16 residues long. Germline CDR1 is WNHNN and CDR2 is SYGVQD (reference sequence). Germline trimming cut 3 bases from V and 1 base from J; bases unmatched to any gene: 4. The CDR3 loop is CASSDLGTGGTDTQYF. CDR3 coding DNA: TGCGCCAGCAGTGACCTTGGGACAGGGGGCACAGATACGCAGTATTTT.

Only a few counts were recorded for this clonotype. This chain connects TRBV27 to TRBJ2-7; 9 bases agree with TRBD1. Germline-derived CDR1 and CDR2 are MNHEY and SMNVEV (reference sequence). V gave up 1 base and J gave up 7 bases; unmatched junction bases: 8. This CDR3 region has 15 residues. The DNA for the CDR3 is TGTGCCAGCAGTTTATATGTACAGGGGGCTTGGGAGCAGTACTTC. It encodes CASSLYVQGAWEQYF.

V usage is TRBV29-1 and J usage is TRBJ2-3; the D gene could be TRBD1 or TRBD2 (5 bases each). V was shortened by 0 bases and J by 6 bases, with 13 bases between the two germline ends. The CDR3 has 14 amino acids. CDR1 is SQVTM, CDR2 ANQGSEA, per germline. The CDR3 sequence: CSVEDPRGRDTQYF. The CDR3 DNA reads as TGCAGCGTTGAAGATCCTCGGGGCAGGGATACGCAGTATTTT.

This clonotype occurred many times. The CDR3 sequence: CASSQGSGSWAEQFF. CDR3 in DNA: TGTGCCAGCAGCCAAGGTAGCGGGAGTTGGGCTGAGCAGTTCTTC. The chain carries TRBV3-1 and TRBJ2-1, with 9 bases aligning to TRBD2. Germline assignment: CDR1 LGHDT and CDR2 YNNKEL (reference sequence). This CDR3 is built from 15 residues. Trimming removed 1 base from V and 9 bases from J; junction bases left unmatched: 7.

This clonotype has ten or more counts. The chain links TRBV28 to TRBJ2-7, with D perhaps matching TRBD1 (6 bases). V was cut by 4 bases and J by 5 bases, with 15 bases left in between. The CDR3 consists of 14 residues. From germline, CDR1 is MDHEN and CDR2 SYDVKM. CDR3 sequence: CASSSDSGQNEQYF. CDR3 sequence (DNA): TGTGCCAGCAGTTCCGACTCCGGACAGAACGAGCAGTACTTC.

This clonotype has only a few counts. The CDR3 DNA is TGCGCCAGCAGCTTGGGCGGATGGGGGGGGGGATCCTACGAGCAGTACTTC. It specifies CASSLGGWGGGSYEQYF. The chain recombines TRBV5-1 with TRBJ2-7, with 7 bases lining up with TRBD2. This CDR3 has 17 residues. Looked up from germline, CDR1 is SGHRS and CDR2 is YFSETQ. The junction had 10 bases not matched to a gene; V was cut back by 0 bases and J by 1 base.

This clonotype was picked up many times. The chain combines TRBV5-1 with TRBJ2-5, with no clear D. Per germline, CDR1 SGHRS and CDR2 YFSETQ. The CDR3 consists of 11 residues. Trimming left V 1 base short and J 4 bases short, with 2 bases between. The CDR3 DNA reads TGCGCCAGCAGCTTGTCAGAGACCCAGTACTTC. Its protein product is CASSLSETQYF.

A note on this clonotype: A read error is likely here: a far larger clone is one base away. The chain has TRBV7-2 and TRBJ2-1, with TRBD2 matching 7 bases. This CDR3 contains 15 residues. Per germline, CDR1 SGHTA and CDR2 FQGNSA. The CDR3 is CTSSQSRLAYDEQFF. The CDR3 nucleotides are TGTACCAGCAGCCAAAGCCGACTAGCCTACGATGAGCAGTTCTTC.

The genes are TRBV9 and TRBJ2-1; TRBD2 matches 8 bases. Germline CDR1 reads SGDLS; CDR2 reads YYNGEE. The CDR3 sequence is 15 residues long. With 0 bases clipped from V and 8 bases from J, the junction kept 7 bases outside the gene matches. The CDR3: CASSVVSGSFDEQFF. CDR3 nucleotides: TGTGCCAGCAGCGTAGTAAGCGGGAGTTTCGATGAGCAGTTCTTC.

This clonotype was seen many times. J is TRBJ2-4 and V is TRBV11-2; D not certain. This CDR3 region has 16 residues. Germline V lookup: CDR1 SGHAT, CDR2 FQNNGV. Trimming pared 5 bases from V and 7 bases from J, leaving 21 bases between. The CDR3 region has the DNA TGTGCCAGCAGCGTAGCAAGCACACCCTGGGGTAACATTCAGTACTTC. This encodes CASSVASTPWGNIQYF. Variable domain in full (rest from reference TRBV11-2 and TRBJ2-4): EAGVAQSPRYKIIEKRQSVAFWCNPISGHATLYWYQQILGQGPKLLIQFQNNGVVDDSQLPKDRFSAERLKGVDSTLKIQPAKLEDSAVYLCASSVASTPWGNIQYFGAGTRLSVL.

This clonotype was found many times. CDR3 in amino acids: CASSPQTGASFVYTEAFF. The CDR3 coding sequence is TGTGCCAGTTCGCCGCAAACAGGGGCCAGTTTTGTTTATACTGAAGCTTTCTTT. The V and J genes are TRBV19 and TRBJ1-1; TRBD1 agrees at 7 bases. V lost 8 bases, J lost 5 bases, and 23 bases stayed unmatched. CDR1 and CDR2 from the germline V gene are LNHDA and SQIVND (reference sequence). This CDR3 has 18 residues.

In its sample, this clonotype was seen a few times. The rearrangement uses TRBV6-4 and TRBJ2-7, with a possible D match to TRBD2 (5 bases). Germline CDR1 is MRHNA and CDR2 is SNTAGT. The CDR3 runs 14 residues. V was trimmed by 2 bases and J by 1 base, leaving 9 bases between them. The chain's CDR3 is CASSDVRGSYEQYF. CDR3 bases: TGTGCCAGCAGTGACGTTCGCGGGTCCTACGAGCAGTACTTC.

This clonotype was seen only a few times. The rearrangement joins TRBV10-3 to TRBJ2-2, with D perhaps TRBD1 (6 bases). Per the germline V gene, CDR1 is ENHRY and CDR2 is SYGVKD. The CDR3 is made up of 10 amino acids. CDR3 DNA sequence: TGTAAGGGGGACACCGGGGAGCTGTTTTTT. Amino acid sequence: CKGDTGELFF.

This clonotype has a count of ten or more. The J gene is TRBJ1-1, the V gene TRBV2; D call uncertain. Trimming took 6 bases from V and 4 from J, leaving 12 bases between them. Germline loops: CDR1 SNHLY, CDR2 FYNNEI. The CDR3 contains 13 residues. The CDR3 DNA reads as TGTGCCAGCAGGGACGCTTGGGGCACTGAAGCTTTCTTT. This translates into CASRDAWGTEAFF.

This clonotype occurred many times. The rearrangement links TRBV2 to TRBJ2-7; D uncertain. Germline CDR1 reads SNHLY; CDR2 reads FYNNEI. Trimming pared 2 bases from V and 4 bases from J, leaving 3 bases between. The CDR3 has 11 residues. The CDR3 nucleotides read TGTGCCAGCAGTGAACAGTACGAGCAGTACTTC. The encoded protein is CASSEQYEQYF.

This chain connects TRBV5-6 to TRBJ2-5; TRBD2 aligns across 10 bases. The CDR3 loop spans 16 amino acids. V shed 3 bases and J 0 bases; nucleotides not matched to a gene: 5. CDR1 is SGHDT, CDR2 YYEEEE, per germline. Here the CDR3 DNA reads TGTGCCAGCAGCTCCGGGACTAGCGACAACCAAGAGACCCAGTACTTC. Its protein is CASSSGTSDNQETQYF.